This T cell receptor (beta chain) was documented in a study of T cell responses to AZD1222 COVID-19 vaccine. Whole-study results and caveats: Spike-wide coverage was observed for vaccine-associated CD4 TCRs, with dominant responses at 160-218 and 743-854. Females outnumbered males among donors, who were mostly white British; clonal diversity was possibly underestimated. A rise in Spike-specific TCR breadth and depth followed two AZD1222 doses.

Note on this clone: Its antigen is undetermined.

Germline values: CDR1 MNHEY, CDR2 SMNVEV (reference sequence). V was cut by 3 bases and J by 9 bases, with 12 bases left in between. This CDR3 has 13 amino acids. Recipients boosted at about 4 weeks or about 12 weeks are pooled. Sequencing used immunoSEQ multiplex PCR; TCRdb keeps in-frame clones, though not all of them. The data contain some 170,000 clones, approximately 90% of them singletons. The origin of this receptor is an adult who received the AZD1222 COVID-19 vaccine. This chain uses TRBV27 with TRBJ2-1, with D perhaps TRBD1 (5 bases). The sample in question was peripheral blood, obtained 28 days after the second AZD1222 dose. This CDR3 is CASSFSGLSEQFF. The DNA of the CDR3 is TGTGCCAGCAGTTTCTCAGGGTTGAGTGAGCAGTTCTTC.